These 2 T cell receptor beta chains originate from one sample sequenced in a study of identical twins. MiXCR, applied by TCRdb to the 5' RACE reads, yields one record per CDR3 protein. The sample lists hundreds of thousands of distinct CDR3 sequences, more than 6.5% occurring once. The data were also submitted as part of a second study, on yellow fever vaccine responses in identical twins.

The sample comprised memory (CD45RO+) T cells sorted from blood. All receptors come from a woman between 18 and 29 years old in good health.

The sample holds a few counts of this clonotype. The rearrangement links TRBV15 to TRBJ2-3; perhaps D is TRBD1 or TRBD2 (5 bases each). This CDR3 has 15 residues. From germline, CDR1 is LNHNV and CDR2 YYDKDF (reference sequence). V was pared by 3 bases and J by 3 bases, with 13 bases between. CDR3 sequence: CATSSSGGFTDTQYF. The CDR3 DNA reads TGTGCCACCAGCAGCAGTGGGGGATTTACAGATACGCAGTATTTT.

The chain carries TRBV5-1 and TRBJ1-4; D not certain. The germline CDR1 and CDR2 sequences are SGHRS and YFSETQ. Trimming took off 4 bases at V and 1 base at J, with 8 bases between the two ends. The CDR3 runs to 14 residues. The CDR3 loop reads CASSEGLTNEKLFF. CDR3 bases: TGCGCCAGCAGCGAAGGACTAACTAATGAAAAACTGTTTTTT.